This T cell receptor (beta chain) originates from a study of T-cell reconstitution after alpha-beta-depleted transplantation in children (dated by TCRdb to 2016 to 2017). Regarding the study in general: The study quantitatively tracked T-cell immune reconstitution after TCRalphabeta/CD19-depleted allogeneic hematopoietic cell transplantation in children using TCR repertoire profiling. Overall study results and their limits: Apparently early alphabetaT-cell count recovery about two months after transplant reportedly relied on only several hundred rapidly expanded clones derived from non-depleted graft cells. Over subsequent months, a decline in hyperexpanded clone frequencies was noted, and after one year, T-cell counts and TCRbeta diversity were mostly ascribed to newly produced T cells. The high TCRbeta diversity at day 60 in some patients was ascribed to recipient T cells and intrathymic progenitors that had survived conditioning.

Comments on this clonotype: No antigen is known for it. One base away there is no much larger clone; base qualities are not given.

There are 15 amino acids in the CDR3, from cysteine to phenylalanine inclusive. The sequence is cut down to CDR3 DNA, 45 bases in frame from base 1. Based on the germline V gene, the CDR1 and CDR2 sequences are SGHDN and FVKESK. After removal of 6 bases from V and 3 bases from J, the junction retains 8 bases not matched to a gene. The label giving this sample's treatment or condition can be read as: allogeneic hematopoietic cell transplantation with graft depleted of TCRalphabeta T cells and CD19 B cells. The transplant recipients were children given TCRalphabeta/CD19-depleted allogeneic hematopoietic cell grafts. Library generation was performed with PCR. TCRdb shows the sequencer as Illumina HiSeq 2500. TCR libraries were prepared with molecular barcoding, using unique molecular identifiers to normalize TCRbeta repertoire quantification. TCRdb took the public reads, trimmed them with fastp at Q25, ran MiXCR for clone calling and kept in-frame beta chains. Rows are combined by CDR3 protein, so each entry shows the most common genes and DNA. The table for this sample lists approximately 240,000 distinct CDR3 sequences; approximately 10% of them were counted only once. The ten largest clonotypes hold roughly 30% of the sample.

This clonotype was sampled from a child in the first two years of life with acute myeloid leukemia, due to receive a stem cell transplant. This sample comprised PBMCs, obtained before TCRalphabeta/CD19-depleted stem cell transplant. Recombination connected TRBV14 to TRBJ2-7, and 10 bases in between align with TRBD2. CDR3 protein: CASRLSGGTHYEQYF. In nucleotides, the sequence is TGTGCCAGCAGACTTAGCGGGGGGACCCACTACGAGCAGTACTTC.